What follows are 5 T cell receptor beta chains derived from one specimen sequenced in a study of T cell repertoires in cytomegalovirus infection. TCRdb re-derived calls from the reads in MiXCR, one entry per CDR3 protein. The sample holds around 100,000 distinct CDR3 sequences, 35% to 50% seen once. For these TCRs, the target antigens are not known. Sequenced material: CD8+ T cells from cultured PBMCs, taken from culture after CMV antigen stimulation. These receptor sequences come from a human donor in good health (CMV status not recorded). Some clones in this sample may be carry-over from other donors' samples.

The rearrangement uses TRBV12-3 or TRBV12-4 and TRBJ1-5, with D unclear. With 3 bases removed from V and 5 bases from J, the gap between germline ends came to 11 bases. The CDR3 runs to 14 residues. CDR3 sequence (DNA): TGTGCCAGCAGTTTCCAGATGACGGATCAGCCCCAGCATTTT. This gives the protein CASSFQMTDQPQHF.

The chain couples TRBV5-4 to TRBJ1-6, with 7 nucleotides matching TRBD1. V shed 7 bases, J shed 7 bases, and the junction held 14 bases outside the gene matches. This CDR3 is built from 16 residues. Germline loops: CDR1 SGHNT, CDR2 YYREEE (reference sequence). The CDR3 spells CASGIGTDSPNSPLHF. CDR3 DNA sequence: TGTGCCAGCGGAATTGGGACAGATAGCCCCAATTCACCCCTCCACTTT.

This clonotype has a count of ten or more. The CDR3 nucleotides are TGTGCCAGCAGCTTCTGGGGCGTTGAGACCCAGTACTTC. Translated: CASSFWGVETQYF. V usage is TRBV5-6 and J usage is TRBJ2-5; weak D call: TRBD1 (5 bases). This CDR3 is 13 amino acids long. Germline assignment: CDR1 SGHDT and CDR2 YYEEEE. V was pared by 2 bases and J by 5 bases, with 10 bases between.

This chain joins TRBV5-8 and TRBJ1-5; possibly TRBD1 for D (6 bases). The CDR3 is 14 amino acids. With 2 bases removed from V and 8 bases from J, the gap between germline ends came to 14 bases. CDR1 is SGHTS, CDR2 YDEGEE, per germline. CDR3 sequence reads: CASSFPPRGEPQHF. The DNA of the CDR3 is TGTGCCAGCAGCTTCCCCCCCAGGGGTGAGCCCCAGCATTTT. Filled out from reference TRBV5-8 and TRBJ1-5, the complete variable domain reads EAGVTQSPTHLIKTRGQQATLRCSPISGHTSVYWYQQALGLGLQFLLWYDEGEERNRGNFPPRFSGRQFPNYSSELNVNALELEDSALYLCASSFPPRGEPQHFGDGTRLSIL.

The genes are TRBV19 and TRBJ1-1; 7 nucleotides match TRBD1. After removal of 5 bases from V and 6 bases from J, the junction contained 12 bases not matched to a gene. This CDR3 spans 15 amino acids. Germline CDR1 is LNHDA and CDR2 is SQIVND (reference sequence). CDR3 sequence reads: CASSLTLQGISEAFF. The CDR3 region has the DNA TGTGCCAGTAGTCTTACCCTACAGGGGATTTCTGAAGCTTTCTTT.